A selection of T cell receptor beta chains follows, all from one sample in a study of T cells in pancreatic ductal adenocarcinoma. The repertoire was sequenced with immunoSEQ multiplex PCR; TCRdb's copy has only in-frame clones and lacks some. The sample holds roughly 5,000 clones, under 85% seen once. The material sequenced was pancreatic tumor tissue. The receptor source for this set is a human donor with pancreatic ductal adenocarcinoma. The donor label of this sample is uncertain. The CDR3 runs from the conserved cysteine through the conserved F or W. Fields, in order: V gene, D gene, J gene, clone size, CDR3 length, CDR3 protein, CDR3 DNA. The D gene is left open where the match is weak. Only some rows state a clone size, as once, few, many or a class for expanded clones.

>TRBV28|.|TRBJ1-1|.|14
CASSLNRWYTEAFF
TGTGCCAGCAGTTTAAACAGGTGGTACACTGAAGCTTTCTTT
>TRBV5-6|TRBD1|TRBJ1-2|.|15
CASREGTGYLYGYTF
TGTGCCAGCAGGGAAGGGACAGGGTACCTCTATGGCTACACCTTC
>TRBV5-6|TRBD1|TRBJ1-1|.|16
CASSSPDRARNTEAFF
TGTGCCAGTAGTAGCCCGGACAGGGCCCGAAACACTGAAGCTTTCTTT
>TRBV19|TRBD1|TRBJ1-5|few|15
CASSIVQGAGQPQHF
TGTGCCAGTAGTATCGTACAGGGGGCAGGTCAGCCCCAGCATTTT
>TRBV10-3|.|TRBJ2-7|.|13
CAISESSSYEQYF
TGTGCCATCAGTGAGTCTAGCTCCTACGAGCAGTACTTC
>TRBV19|TRBD1|TRBJ2-1|.|21
CASSTDRDRGLQTSSYNEQFF
TGTGCCAGTAGTACAGACCGGGACAGGGGGCTCCAAACGAGCTCCTACAATGAGCAGTTCTTC
>TRBV9|.|TRBJ1-3|.|17
CASNLEGGWGSGNTIYF
TGTGCCAGCAACCTAGAAGGGGGTTGGGGCTCTGGAAACACCATATATTTT
>TRBV30|TRBD1|TRBJ1-2|few|13
CAWSSGTGWGYTF
TGTGCCTGGAGTTCCGGGACAGGTTGGGGCTACACCTTC
>TRBV19|TRBD1|TRBJ1-5|.|18
CASTLRDRGLYSNQPQHF
TGTGCCAGTACCCTAAGGGACAGGGGGCTGTATAGCAATCAGCCCCAGCATTTT
>TRBV5-1|.|TRBJ1-2|large|13
CASSLTGMNGYTF
TGCGCCAGCAGCTTGACTGGTATGAATGGCTACACCTTC
>TRBV5-6|.|TRBJ1-1|.|13
CASSLNFGTEAFF
TGTGCCAGCAGCTTAAATTTTGGCACTGAAGCTTTCTTT
>TRBV5-5|.|TRBJ1-1|.|16
CASSLGAILMNTEAFF
TGTGCCAGCAGCTTGGGGGCGATCCTCATGAACACTGAAGCTTTCTTT
>TRBV7-8|.|TRBJ1-5|.|16
CASSWGSDFGNQPQHF
TGTGCCAGCAGCTGGGGGTCGGATTTCGGCAATCAGCCCCAGCATTTT
>TRBV28|.|TRBJ1-5|.|14
CASSLRGNNQPQHF
TGTGCCAGCAGTTTAAGGGGGAATAATCAGCCCCAGCATTTT
>TRBV19|TRBD2|TRBJ2-2|.|17
CASRSRGLAANTGELFF
TGTGCCAGTAGGAGCCGTGGACTAGCTGCAAACACCGGGGAGCTGTTTTTT
>TRBV5-1|TRBD2|TRBJ2-7|few|18
CASSPGTSGGPSSYEQYF
TGCGCCAGCAGTCCCGGGACTAGCGGGGGCCCCTCCTCCTACGAGCAGTACTTC
>TRBV10-2|TRBD2|TRBJ2-7|few|17
CASSESVTSGETYEQYF
TGCGCCAGCAGTGAGTCGGTGACTAGCGGAGAAACTTACGAGCAGTACTTC
>TRBV19|.|TRBJ1-5|.|14
CASSAQRTRSAQHF
TGTGCCAGTAGTGCACAGCGGACCCGCTCGGCCCAGCATTTT
>TRBV19|TRBD1|TRBJ1-2|.|16
CASSIDPGQGAAGYTF
TGTGCCAGTAGTATAGATCCCGGACAGGGGGCGGCTGGCTACACCTTC
>TRBV5-1|TRBD2|TRBJ2-3|.|20
CASSLRTSGGRFSSTDTQYF
TGCGCCAGCAGCTTACGGACTAGCGGGGGGCGCTTCTCTAGCACAGATACGCAGTATTTT
>TRBV19|TRBD1|TRBJ2-2|few|15
CASRRTGGLPGELFF
TGTGCCAGTAGACGGACAGGGGGATTGCCCGGGGAGCTGTTTTTT
>TRBV7-9|TRBD1|TRBJ1-2|.|16
CASSYPGGASDYGYTF
TGTGCCAGCAGCTACCCAGGGGGCGCGTCTGACTATGGCTACACCTTC
>TRBV2|.|TRBJ2-7|.|12
CAGYEAGREQYF
TGTGCCGGATATGAGGCGGGACGCGAGCAGTACTTC
>TRBV7-6|.|TRBJ2-1|.|16
CASSREQGDFYNEQFF
TGTGCCAGCAGCCGAGAACAGGGAGACTTTTACAATGAGCAGTTCTTC
>TRBV30|TRBD1|TRBJ2-3|few|14
CAWSVLGQGPTQYF
TGTGCCTGGAGTGTACTCGGACAGGGGCCTACGCAGTATTTT
>TRBV19|TRBD2|TRBJ2-2|.|19
CASSINRLAGGPNTGELFF
TGTGCCAGTAGTATAAATCGGCTAGCGGGAGGGCCGAACACCGGGGAGCTGTTTTTT
>TRBV18|.|TRBJ1-6|.|16
CASSPQQSSYNSPLHF
TGTGCCAGCTCACCACAACAGAGCTCCTATAATTCACCCCTCCACTTT
>TRBV7-2|TRBD2|TRBJ2-7|few|19
CASSSRQGTSGSPDYEQYF
TGTGCCAGCAGCTCCCGGCAGGGGACTAGCGGGAGCCCTGACTACGAGCAGTACTTC